The next 29 T cell receptor beta chains were all read from a single sample in a study of OX40 agonist ivuxolimab in advanced cancers. Produced via immunoSEQ multiplex PCR; TCRdb's table is partial and in-frame only. Here the sample spans 70,000 to 95,000 clones, around 90% being singletons. Specimen: CD4+ or CD8+ T cells sorted from blood, collected in a trial of the OX40 agonist ivuxolimab. All receptors come from an adult with an advanced solid tumor such as melanoma, head and neck, liver or kidney cancer.

The chain combines TRBV6-5 with TRBJ2-7; 10 bases map to TRBD1. CDR3 length: 11 amino acids. Germline CDR1 reads MNHEY; CDR2 reads SVGAGI. V lost 10 bases to trimming and J lost 6 bases; unmatched junction nucleotides: 3. Written as DNA, the CDR3 is TGTGCCATCGGACAGGGGGTCGAGCAGTACTTC. Translation: CAIGQGVEQYF.

This clone is judged medium-sized. The rearrangement joins TRBV19 to TRBJ2-7, with D hard to call. CDR1 and CDR2 (germline): LNHDA, SQIVND (reference sequence). Trimming took off 8 bases at V and 2 bases at J, with 10 bases between the two ends. There are 12 residues in the CDR3. CDR3 nucleotides: TGTGCCAGTCGGCAGGCTCCCTACGAGCAGTACTTC. Encoded protein: CASRQAPYEQYF. Full variable domain (outside the CDR3, taken from reference TRBV19 and TRBJ2-7): DGGITQSPKYLFRKEGQNVTLSCEQNLNHDAMYWYRQDPGQGLRLIYYSQIVNDFQKGDIAEGYSVSREKKESFPLTVTSAQKNPTAFYLCASRQAPYEQYFGPGTRLTVT.

The chain recombines TRBV4-2 with TRBJ1-1; D is undetermined. CDR1 and CDR2 (germline): LGHNA, YNFKEQ. This CDR3 is 15 amino acids long. Trimming took off 1 base at V and 1 base at J, with 10 bases between the two ends. CDR3 nucleotides: TGTGCCAGCAGCCAAGGGGCACAGCAGAACACTGAAGCTTTCTTT. Its translation is CASSQGAQQNTEAFF.

The chain couples TRBV2 to TRBJ2-5; 8 bases fit TRBD1. The J call is doubtful: the DNA matches TRBJ2-7 better. Germline V gene data show CDR1 as SNHLY and CDR2 as FYNNEI. CDR3 length: 15 residues. CDR3: CASRTRTGTSGEQYF. The CDR3, as DNA: TGTGCCAGCAGGACACGGACAGGGACGTCGGGCGAGCAGTACTTC.

The V and J genes are TRBV30 and TRBJ1-1; 7 nucleotides match TRBD1. The trim removed 3 bases at V and 1 base at J, leaving 8 bases unmatched. The CDR3 is 15 residues long. Germline V gene lookup returns CDR1 GTSNPN and CDR2 SVGIG (reference sequence). The CDR3 sequence: CAWRVTGTANTEAFF. The CDR3 coding sequence is TGTGCCTGGAGAGTGACAGGGACAGCGAACACTGAAGCTTTCTTT.

The chain recombines TRBV6-4 with TRBJ2-3; no reliable D call. Germline assignment: CDR1 MRHNA and CDR2 SNTAGT. Trimming shortened V by 3 bases and J by 4 bases, and 11 bases separated the two germline ends. The CDR3 length is 14 residues. DNA of the CDR3: TGTGCCAGCAGTGAGGGTTCCGCGGCAGATACGCAGTATTTT. Translating it yields CASSEGSAADTQYF.

This chain uses TRBV28 with TRBJ2-7; the match to TRBD1 covers 7 bases. Germline CDR1 is MDHEN and CDR2 is SYDVKM. After removal of 5 bases from V and 2 bases from J, the junction contained 6 bases not matched to a gene. The CDR3 sequence is 14 residues long. The CDR3 DNA reads TGTGCCAGCAGTCCCGGACAGGCACCCTACGAGCAGTACTTC. It encodes CASSPGQAPYEQYF.

The chain joins TRBV30 to TRBJ2-4, with 14 nucleotides matching TRBD2. The trim removed 1 base at V and 5 bases at J, leaving 7 bases unmatched. There are 17 residues in the CDR3. Germline V lookup: CDR1 GTSNPN, CDR2 SVGIG (reference sequence). The CDR3 region is CAWSGTGTSGSQNIQYF. CDR3 nucleotides: TGTGCCTGGAGTGGAACCGGGACTAGCGGGAGCCAAAACATTCAGTACTTC.

The chain employs TRBV2 and TRBJ2-3; 11 bases map to TRBD2. With V trimmed by 6 bases and J by 1 base, 6 bases remained unmatched. The CDR3 is 16 residues long. The germline V gene encodes CDR1 SNHLY and CDR2 FYNNEI. The DNA of the CDR3 is TGTGCCAGCAGGGGTCTAGCGGGAGGACGCACAGATACGCAGTATTTT. Encoded protein: CASRGLAGGRTDTQYF.

V usage is TRBV7-2 and J usage is TRBJ2-7; D is unresolved. CDR1 is SGHTA, CDR2 FQGNSA, per germline. Trimming pared 1 base from V and 4 bases from J, leaving 8 bases between. This CDR3 is built from 13 residues. The CDR3 loop is CASSLDLGYEQYF. In DNA, the CDR3 is TGTGCCAGCAGCTTAGATCTAGGGTACGAGCAGTACTTC.

The J gene is TRBJ2-3, the V gene TRBV9; no firm D call. The germline gives CDR1 SGDLS, CDR2 YYNGEE. The ends were cut back, 4 bases at V and 4 bases at J, with 19 bases in the middle. The CDR3 totals 16 residues. CDR3 sequence (DNA): TGTGCCAGCAGCACCGGGCCGGGTGCTGCGGCAGATACGCAGTATTTT. It yields the protein CASSTGPGAAADTQYF.

The chain carries TRBV30 and TRBJ1-6, with 7 bases identical to TRBD1. There are 12 residues in the CDR3. J lost 14 bases, V lost 0 bases, and 4 bases had no gene match. The germline V gene encodes CDR1 GTSNPN and CDR2 SVGIG (reference sequence). The CDR3 nucleotides read TGTGCCTGGAGTGTACAGGGGAGCACCCTCCACTTT. Its protein product is CAWSVQGSTLHF. Supplemented by reference TRBV30 and TRBJ1-6, the full variable domain reads SQTIHQWPATLVQPVGSPLSLECTVEGTSNPNLYWYRQAAGRGLQLLFYSVGIGQISSEVPQNLSASRPQDRQFILSSKKLLLSDSGFYLCAWSVQGSTLHFGNGTRLTVT.

V gene TRBV6-4 combines with J gene TRBJ1-5; possibly TRBD1 for D (5 bases). Trimming took 3 bases from V and 6 from J, leaving 9 bases between them. Germline V lookup: CDR1 MRHNA, CDR2 SNTAGT. CDR3 length: 13 amino acids. As DNA, the CDR3 is TGTGCCAGCAGTGATTATCAGGGTCAGCCCCAGCATTTT. Translated: CASSDYQGQPQHF.

This rearrangement joins TRBV9 to TRBJ1-5; D uncertain. Germline values: CDR1 SGDLS, CDR2 YYNGEE. The V gene lost 0 bases and the J gene lost 3 bases, with 10 bases spanning the gap. This CDR3 comprises 15 residues. CDR3 coding DNA: TGTGCCAGCAGCGTAGATGGGCAGTCCAATCAGCCCCAGCATTTT. Its translation: CASSVDGQSNQPQHF.

The chain is built from TRBV18 and TRBJ2-3; D is possibly TRBD1 (5 bases). Trimming took 4 bases from V and 0 from J, leaving 11 bases between them. The V gene's germline CDR1 is KGHSH and CDR2 LQKENI. This CDR3 contains 15 residues. CDR3 nucleotide sequence: TGTGCCAGCTCACTGCCGACAGTTAGCACAGATACGCAGTATTTT. It specifies CASSLPTVSTDTQYF.

The rearrangement links TRBV11-3 to TRBJ2-2; 9 nucleotides align to TRBD2. CDR1 SGHNT and CDR2 YENEEA come from the germline V gene. The CDR3 is 15 amino acids. The ends lost 5 bases at V and 4 bases at J; junction bases unmatched: 5. CDR3 in amino acids: CASSPAGGGTGELFF. Written as DNA, the CDR3 is TGTGCCAGCAGCCCCGCGGGAGGGGGCACCGGGGAGCTGTTTTTT.

This clone was recorded a few times. The CDR3 region has the DNA TGTGCCAGCAGCTTGGGCCCCGGTGGCTACACCTTC. Amino acid sequence: CASSLGPGGYTF. The rearrangement links TRBV7-9 to TRBJ1-2; the D is unclear. The CDR3 is 12 residues long. The germline V gene has CDR1 SEHNR and CDR2 FQNEAQ (reference sequence). The germline V and J ends were trimmed by 3 bases and 7 bases, with 9 bases remaining between them.

This clone occurred once. This chain joins TRBV6-5 and TRBJ1-2; D gene unclear. Trimming pared 6 bases from V and 2 bases from J, leaving 10 bases between. From germline, CDR1 is MNHEY and CDR2 SVGAGI. The CDR3 is made up of 13 amino acids. The CDR3 region is CASSPAGNYGYTF. CDR3 in DNA: TGTGCCAGCAGCCCCGCCGGGAACTATGGCTACACCTTC.

The chain is built from TRBV30 and TRBJ2-3; 7 positions match TRBD1. The length of the CDR3 is 14 residues. The junction had 7 bases not matched to a gene; V was cut back by 3 bases and J by 4 bases. CDR1 is GTSNPN and CDR2 is SVGIG in the germline V gene (reference sequence). The CDR3 DNA follows: TGTGCCTGGAGGGCTAGAGGGGGCTCAGATACGCAGTATTTT. Translated, it gives CAWRARGGSDTQYF.

The chain employs TRBV7-2 and TRBJ2-7; TRBD2 agrees at 8 bases. This CDR3 spans 14 amino acids. V was pared by 5 bases and J by 3 bases, with 6 bases of the junction left unmatched. Looked up from germline, CDR1 is SGHTA and CDR2 is FQGNSA. The CDR3 reads CASSTTSGDYEQYF. The CDR3 bases are TGTGCCAGCAGCACCACTAGCGGAGACTACGAGCAGTACTTC.

CDR3 nucleotide sequence: TGTGCCAGCAGCCGCGGGGGGCCACCGGAGACCCAGTACTTC. It specifies CASSRGGPPETQYF. V usage is TRBV7-3 and J usage is TRBJ2-5; 8 nucleotides align to TRBD2. CDR1 SGHTA and CDR2 FQGTGA come from the germline V gene. V lost 5 bases to trimming and J lost 5 bases; unmatched junction nucleotides: 7. This CDR3 has 14 residues.

This chain uses TRBV18 with TRBJ2-5; the D is unclear. The CDR3 runs to 13 residues. CDR1 KGHSH and CDR2 LQKENI come from the germline V gene. Trimming pared 0 bases from V and 3 bases from J, leaving 5 bases between. CDR3 protein: CASSPPSEETQYF. The CDR3 DNA reads TGTGCCAGCTCACCACCGTCGGAAGAGACCCAGTACTTC.

This chain uses TRBV18 with TRBJ2-5, with 7 positions matching TRBD1. Germline CDR1 and CDR2: KGHSH and LQKENI. V was pared by 3 bases and J by 2 bases, with 3 bases of the junction left unmatched. The CDR3 has 14 residues. DNA of the CDR3: TGTGCCAGCTCACCGCCGGGACAGCAAGAGACCCAGTACTTC. It translates to CASSPPGQQETQYF. Full variable domain (outside the CDR3, taken from reference TRBV18 and TRBJ2-5): NAGVMQNPRHLVRRRGQEARLRCSPMKGHSHVYWYRQLPEEGLKFMVYLQKENIIDESGMPKERFSAEFPKEGPSILRIQQVVRGDSAAYFCASSPPGQQETQYFGPGTRLLVL.

The rearrangement uses TRBV6-5 and TRBJ2-7; tentatively, D is TRBD2 (5 bases). The V and J ends lost 3 bases and 6 bases respectively, with 6 bases between them. CDR1 and CDR2 (germline): MNHEY, SVGAGI. The CDR3 totals 11 residues. Here the CDR3 reads CASSYRGEQYF. As DNA, the CDR3 is TGTGCCAGCAGTTATCGGGGCGAGCAGTACTTC.

This chain connects TRBV2 to TRBJ2-2, with D possibly TRBD1 on 5 matching bases. V lost 2 bases and J 4 bases, leaving 14 bases between the germline ends. Germline CDR1 is SNHLY and CDR2 is FYNNEI. This CDR3 is built from 16 residues. The CDR3 region is CASSEFGQGSTGELFF. CDR3 sequence (DNA): TGTGCCAGCAGTGAATTTGGTCAGGGAAGCACCGGGGAGCTGTTTTTT.

The chain links TRBV5-1 to TRBJ1-1; no clear D. Per germline, CDR1 SGHRS and CDR2 YFSETQ. V was cut by 4 bases and J by 0 bases, with 13 bases left in between. This CDR3 spans 15 amino acids. The CDR3 DNA reads TGCGCCAGCAGCGTGACCGGAGTTGTGAACACTGAAGCTTTCTTT. Its protein is CASSVTGVVNTEAFF.

This chain links TRBV18 with TRBJ2-1; 8 nucleotides align to TRBD1. J was trimmed by 7 bases and V by 3 bases; bases with no gene match: 5. CDR1 is KGHSH and CDR2 is LQKENI in the germline V gene. The CDR3 contains 14 residues. The DNA for the CDR3 is TGTGCCAGCTCACCGAACAGGGGGTCAAATGAGCAGTTCTTC. Translating it yields CASSPNRGSNEQFF.

The V call is TRBV6-5, the J call TRBJ2-7; 8 nucleotides agree with TRBD1. CDR3 length equals 13 residues. Trimming took 6 bases from V and 1 from J; bases not matched to a gene: 2. Germline lookup yields CDR1 MNHEY and CDR2 SVGAGI. CDR3: CASRWTGSYEQYF. In DNA, the CDR3 is TGTGCCAGCAGGTGGACAGGGTCCTACGAGCAGTACTTC.

This sequence joins TRBV7-9 and TRBJ2-7; the match to TRBD2 covers 12 bases. The germline V gene encodes CDR1 SEHNR and CDR2 FQNEAQ (reference sequence). The CDR3 runs 15 residues. V gave up 4 bases and J gave up 6 bases; unmatched junction bases: 7. The CDR3 loop is CASSSTSGSSGEQYF. The CDR3 nucleotides read TGTGCCAGCAGCTCGACTAGCGGGAGTTCGGGCGAGCAGTACTTC.